Listed below are T cell receptor beta chains from one sample, sequenced in a study of cytomegalovirus exposure and HLA in healthy donors. Some clones are missing from TCRdb's copy, which holds only in-frame ones; the method was immunoSEQ multiplex PCR. The repertoire includes about 150,000 clones, 82% of them detected once, and more than 6.5% sits in the top ten. The sequencing sample was made of PBMCs. These receptors were collected from a woman in her forties or fifties in good health and CMV-seropositive. Each CDR3 is given with its conserved first and last residue. D genes are given only for firm matches. Clone size is given for some rows only: seen once, a few or many times, or a class if the clone is expanded.

d_gene: TRBD1; v_gene: TRBV7-2; j_gene: TRBJ2-7; abundance: .; CDR3nt: TGTGCCAGCAGCTTAAGGGGGCCAGGGCGCGAGCAGTACTTC; CDR3aa: CASSLRGPGREQYF
d_gene: TRBD1; v_gene: TRBV29-1; j_gene: TRBJ1-1; abundance: .; CDR3nt: TGCAGCGGGCAGGGGGCTGAAGCTTTCTTT; CDR3aa: CSGQGAEAFF
d_gene: .; v_gene: TRBV27; j_gene: TRBJ2-1; abundance: .; CDR3nt: TGTGCCAGCAGTTTACGGGGGAGGATAGATGAGCAGTTCTTC; CDR3aa: CASSLRGRIDEQFF
d_gene: .; v_gene: TRBV27; j_gene: TRBJ2-2; abundance: .; CDR3nt: TGTGCCAGCAGTTTTAACACTATGAGCAACACCGGGGAGCTGTTTTTT; CDR3aa: CASSFNTMSNTGELFF
d_gene: .; v_gene: TRBV11-2; j_gene: TRBJ1-1; abundance: .; CDR3nt: TGTGCCAGCAGCCTACAGAGGAACACTGAAGCTTTCTTT; CDR3aa: CASSLQRNTEAFF
d_gene: .; v_gene: TRBV10-1; j_gene: TRBJ1-2; abundance: .; CDR3nt: TGCGCCAGCAGTGACCCAAGATCAGGGGACTATGGCTACACCTTC; CDR3aa: CASSDPRSGDYGYTF
d_gene: .; v_gene: TRBV9; j_gene: TRBJ2-7; abundance: .; CDR3nt: TGTGCCAGCAGCGTAGAGGCTAGCAATGCCTACGAGCAGTACTTC; CDR3aa: CASSVEASNAYEQYF
d_gene: .; v_gene: TRBV11-3; j_gene: TRBJ1-5; abundance: .; CDR3nt: TGTGCCAGCAGCTTAGTAACGGGGAGGGAAAGCAATCAGCCCCAGCATTTT; CDR3aa: CASSLVTGRESNQPQHF
d_gene: TRBD2; v_gene: TRBV2; j_gene: TRBJ2-3; abundance: .; CDR3nt: TGTGCCAGCAGTGAAGCTGGCGCTAGCGGGGGGGCATCTGATACGCAGTATTTT; CDR3aa: CASSEAGASGGASDTQYF
d_gene: TRBD1; v_gene: TRBV5-6; j_gene: TRBJ2-7; abundance: .; CDR3nt: TGTGCCAGCAGCTTGACAGGGGTTGACTACGAGCAGTACTTC; CDR3aa: CASSLTGVDYEQYF
d_gene: .; v_gene: TRBV7-2; j_gene: TRBJ2-3; abundance: .; CDR3nt: TGTGCCAGCAGCTTATGGGTGGGGGCGGTCGGGGATACGCAGTATTTT; CDR3aa: CASSLWVGAVGDTQYF
d_gene: TRBD1; v_gene: TRBV15; j_gene: TRBJ1-5; abundance: .; CDR3nt: TGTGCCACCAGCAGAGAGGGACAGTTTAGCAATCAGCCCCAGCATTTT; CDR3aa: CATSREGQFSNQPQHF
d_gene: .; v_gene: TRBV11-2; j_gene: TRBJ1-3; abundance: .; CDR3nt: TGTGCCAGCAGCTTACACCCAGGGGAAGGAAACACCATATATTTT; CDR3aa: CASSLHPGEGNTIYF
d_gene: TRBD1; v_gene: TRBV29-1; j_gene: TRBJ1-2; abundance: .; CDR3nt: TGCAGCGCTCCGACAGGGAAATATGGCTACACCTTC; CDR3aa: CSAPTGKYGYTF
d_gene: TRBD2; v_gene: TRBV27; j_gene: TRBJ2-3; abundance: few; CDR3nt: TGTGCCAGCAGTTTGCTCGGACTAGCGGGGAGCACAGATACGCAGTATTTT; CDR3aa: CASSLLGLAGSTDTQYF
d_gene: TRBD1; v_gene: TRBV7-8; j_gene: TRBJ1-3; abundance: .; CDR3nt: TGTGCCAGCAGCTTAGCAACCGGGACAGGAGGAAACACCATATATTTT; CDR3aa: CASSLATGTGGNTIYF
d_gene: .; v_gene: TRBV5-5; j_gene: TRBJ1-2; abundance: once; CDR3nt: TGTGCCAGCAGCTCGGCCTCCCCGGGGGACACCTTC; CDR3aa: CASSSASPGDTF
d_gene: TRBD2; v_gene: TRBV5-1; j_gene: TRBJ2-5; abundance: .; CDR3nt: TGCGCCAGCAGCTTGGACGGGACTAGCGGAGAGACCCAGTACTTC; CDR3aa: CASSLDGTSGETQYF
d_gene: .; v_gene: TRBV12-5; j_gene: TRBJ1-2; abundance: .; CDR3nt: TGTGCTAGTGGAGACAGCTACTATGGCTACACCTTC; CDR3aa: CASGDSYYGYTF
d_gene: TRBD1; v_gene: TRBV30; j_gene: TRBJ2-7; abundance: .; CDR3nt: TGTGCCTGGAGACGGGCCGGGACAGGGTTTAACGAGCAGTACTTC; CDR3aa: CAWRRAGTGFNEQYF
d_gene: .; v_gene: TRBV5-1; j_gene: TRBJ1-2; abundance: .; CDR3nt: TGCGCCAGCAGCCCAGGCGGGACCACTCTCCAACATGGCTACACCTTC; CDR3aa: CASSPGGTTLQHGYTF
d_gene: .; v_gene: TRBV7-9; j_gene: TRBJ1-2; abundance: once; CDR3nt: TGTGCCAGCAGCTTAAGTTCAGCGGGTAACTATGGCTACACCTTC; CDR3aa: CASSLSSAGNYGYTF
d_gene: .; v_gene: TRBV30; j_gene: TRBJ1-3; abundance: .; CDR3nt: TGTGCCTGGAGTGTACAGGAAAGGGTACTAGGAAACACCATATATTTT; CDR3aa: CAWSVQERVLGNTIYF
d_gene: TRBD1; v_gene: TRBV7-9; j_gene: TRBJ2-1; abundance: .; CDR3nt: TGTGCCAGCAGCTTTCCCCAGACAGGGGGCAACTACAATGAGCAGTTCTTC; CDR3aa: CASSFPQTGGNYNEQFF
d_gene: .; v_gene: TRBV10-3; j_gene: TRBJ1-1; abundance: .; CDR3nt: TGTGCCATCCGTACGGGGAACACTGAAGCTTTCTTT; CDR3aa: CAIRTGNTEAFF
d_gene: .; v_gene: TRBV5-5; j_gene: TRBJ2-7; abundance: .; CDR3nt: TGTGCCAGCAGCTTACATCTAGCGAATACCTACGAGCAGTACTTC; CDR3aa: CASSLHLANTYEQYF
d_gene: .; v_gene: TRBV5-8; j_gene: TRBJ2-2; abundance: .; CDR3nt: TGTGCCAGCAGCTTAGGGGACTCCTACACCGGGGAGCTGTTTTTT; CDR3aa: CASSLGDSYTGELFF
d_gene: .; v_gene: TRBV19; j_gene: TRBJ2-7; abundance: .; CDR3nt: TGTGCCAGTAGCCAGGGAGGGACAGGATTATACGAGCAGTACTTC; CDR3aa: CASSQGGTGLYEQYF
d_gene: .; v_gene: TRBV19; j_gene: TRBJ1-2; abundance: .; CDR3nt: TGTGCCAGTTCAGCGGACAGACGATATGGCTACACCTTC; CDR3aa: CASSADRRYGYTF
d_gene: .; v_gene: TRBV4-1; j_gene: TRBJ1-1; abundance: .; CDR3nt: TGCGCCAGCAGCCAAGTGGGGGGTTCGAACACTGAAGCTTTCTTT; CDR3aa: CASSQVGGSNTEAFF
d_gene: .; v_gene: TRBV4-1; j_gene: TRBJ1-5; abundance: once; CDR3nt: TGCGCCAGCAGCCAAGATGGGGCCCTAAGCAATCAGCCCCAGCATTTT; CDR3aa: CASSQDGALSNQPQHF
d_gene: .; v_gene: TRBV9; j_gene: TRBJ2-3; abundance: .; CDR3nt: TGTGCCAGCAGCGCCGTTAGCACAGATACGCAGTATTTT; CDR3aa: CASSAVSTDTQYF
d_gene: TRBD1; v_gene: TRBV30; j_gene: TRBJ2-7; abundance: .; CDR3nt: TGTGCCTGGGCCAGGACAGGGTTCGAGCAGTACTTC; CDR3aa: CAWARTGFEQYF
d_gene: .; v_gene: TRBV7-2; j_gene: TRBJ1-3; abundance: .; CDR3nt: TGTGCCAGCAGCCGTGAGCATGACAGGGGAAACACCATATATTTT; CDR3aa: CASSREHDRGNTIYF
d_gene: .; v_gene: TRBV7-9; j_gene: TRBJ2-2; abundance: .; CDR3nt: TGTGCCAGCAGCTTAGCATGGGGAGAGGCCGGGGAGCTGTTTTTT; CDR3aa: CASSLAWGEAGELFF
d_gene: .; v_gene: TRBV27; j_gene: TRBJ1-1; abundance: .; CDR3nt: TGTGCCAGCAGTCCCCCTCCCGGGGGGGGGCTAAACACTGAAGCTTTCTTT; CDR3aa: CASSPPPGGGLNTEAFF
d_gene: .; v_gene: TRBV7-9; j_gene: TRBJ2-3; abundance: once; CDR3nt: TGTGCCAGCAGCTTCCAGGGTCTTGCAGATACGCAGTATTTT; CDR3aa: CASSFQGLADTQYF
d_gene: .; v_gene: TRBV18; j_gene: TRBJ2-2; abundance: .; CDR3nt: TGTGCCAGCTCACCACCAAACAGGAACACCGGGGAGCTGTTTTTT; CDR3aa: CASSPPNRNTGELFF
d_gene: .; v_gene: TRBV30; j_gene: TRBJ1-6; abundance: .; CDR3nt: TGTGCCTGGAAACCTTTGATGGGGGGGCTCAATTCACCCCTCCACTTT; CDR3aa: CAWKPLMGGLNSPLHF
d_gene: TRBD2; v_gene: TRBV7-2; j_gene: TRBJ2-1; abundance: .; CDR3nt: TGTGCCAGCAGCTTGGTTAGCGGGGGGGGTTACAATGAGCAGTTCTTC; CDR3aa: CASSLVSGGGYNEQFF
d_gene: .; v_gene: TRBV9; j_gene: TRBJ2-3; abundance: .; CDR3nt: TGTGCCAGCAGCGTAGGTCGGGTAGGCGGGGATACGCAGTATTTT; CDR3aa: CASSVGRVGGDTQYF
d_gene: .; v_gene: TRBV6-6; j_gene: TRBJ1-4; abundance: .; CDR3nt: TGTGCCGGCCAGGTGGTCCCCAATGAAAAACTGTTTTTT; CDR3aa: CAGQVVPNEKLFF
d_gene: TRBD2; v_gene: TRBV30; j_gene: TRBJ2-7; abundance: .; CDR3nt: TGTGCCTGGAGGGCTAGCGGCGCCTACGAGCAGTACTTC; CDR3aa: CAWRASGAYEQYF
d_gene: .; v_gene: TRBV6-1; j_gene: TRBJ1-6; abundance: .; CDR3nt: TGTGCCAGCAGTGTAACAGGCTCCTATAATTCACCCCTCCACTTT; CDR3aa: CASSVTGSYNSPLHF
d_gene: .; v_gene: TRBV5-1; j_gene: TRBJ1-3; abundance: .; CDR3nt: TGCGCCAGCAGCACCTGGACCGGGGAGGCTGGAAACACCATATATTTT; CDR3aa: CASSTWTGEAGNTIYF
d_gene: TRBD2; v_gene: TRBV7-9; j_gene: TRBJ2-6; abundance: .; CDR3nt: TGTGCCAGCAGCCCGACATTTGCGGGGGGTATCTCTGGGGCCAACGTCCTGACTTTC; CDR3aa: CASSPTFAGGISGANVLTF
d_gene: .; v_gene: TRBV19; j_gene: TRBJ1-5; abundance: .; CDR3nt: TGTGCCAGTAGTCCCGGCAATCAGCCCCAGCATTTT; CDR3aa: CASSPGNQPQHF
d_gene: TRBD1; v_gene: TRBV6-5; j_gene: TRBJ2-7; abundance: .; CDR3nt: TGTGCCAGCAGGCCGACAGGGCTCTACGAGCAGTACTTC; CDR3aa: CASRPTGLYEQYF
d_gene: TRBD1; v_gene: TRBV7-6; j_gene: TRBJ2-7; abundance: few; CDR3nt: TGTGCCAGCAGCTTAAAGCAGGGGGTGGGCGAGCAGTACTTC; CDR3aa: CASSLKQGVGEQYF
d_gene: .; v_gene: TRBV15; j_gene: TRBJ2-7; abundance: once; CDR3nt: TGTGCCACCAGCAGAGAAGGGGCGGACGAGCAGTACTTC; CDR3aa: CATSREGADEQYF
d_gene: .; v_gene: TRBV4-1; j_gene: TRBJ2-7; abundance: few; CDR3nt: TGCGCCAGCAGCCAAGATCTCCTCGAGCAGTACTTC; CDR3aa: CASSQDLLEQYF
d_gene: TRBD2; v_gene: TRBV2; j_gene: TRBJ2-1; abundance: .; CDR3nt: TGTGCCAGCACTAGCGGGGGTAGCTCCTACAATGAGCAGTTCTTC; CDR3aa: CASTSGGSSYNEQFF
d_gene: .; v_gene: TRBV27; j_gene: TRBJ1-2; abundance: .; CDR3nt: TGTGCCAGCAGTCTAAATCCTGTAACCCGAATCGACAGTCGACCTGTGGGAGGTTACACCTTC; CDR3aa: CASSLNPVTRIDSRPVGGYTF
d_gene: TRBD2; v_gene: TRBV13; j_gene: TRBJ2-7; abundance: once; CDR3nt: TGTGCCAGCAGCTTATCACCCGGGGAGGGATACGAGCAGTACTTC; CDR3aa: CASSLSPGEGYEQYF
d_gene: .; v_gene: TRBV11-2; j_gene: TRBJ1-1; abundance: once; CDR3nt: TGTGCCAGCAGCAGGGACTCAGTCACTGAAGCTTTCTTT; CDR3aa: CASSRDSVTEAFF